What follows are 5 T cell receptor beta chains derived from one specimen sequenced in a study of blood T cell repertoires in COVID-19. Libraries were prepared by immunoSEQ multiplex PCR; TCRdb keeps only in-frame clonotypes and omits some of them. The sample has some 150,000 clones, around 84% seen once. The sample taken for sequencing was peripheral blood. These receptors all stem from a woman in her 70s with COVID-19, enrolled during active disease.

V is TRBV9 and J is TRBJ1-5; TRBD1 might be the D (6 bases). The CDR3 is made up of 14 amino acids. V lost 3 bases and J 4 bases, leaving 11 bases between the germline ends. Germline CDR1 reads SGDLS; CDR2 reads YYNGEE. Here the CDR3 reads CASSGGQLNQPQHF. CDR3 DNA: TGTGCCAGCAGCGGTGGACAGTTGAATCAGCCCCAGCATTTT.

The chain uses TRBV14 and TRBJ2-1; 12 bases fit TRBD2. Germline CDR1 SGHDN, CDR2 FVKESK. The CDR3 consists of 15 residues. V trimming: 6 bases; J trimming: 8 bases; junction bases outside the gene matches: 8. CDR3 nucleotide sequence: TGTGCCAGCAGGCGACTAGCGGGGGCCTTTCATGAGCAGTTCTTC. This encodes CASRRLAGAFHEQFF.

The chain joins TRBV3-1 (or the pseudogene TRBV3-2) to TRBJ1-6; TRBD1 might be the D (6 bases). Germline V lookup: CDR1 LGHDT, CDR2 YNNKEL (reference sequence). The CDR3 is 13 residues long. Trimming pared 5 bases from V and 10 bases from J, leaving 12 bases between. The CDR3 DNA sequence: TGTGCCAGCAGCTCCCCAGGGGAATCACCCCTCCACTTT. Translated, it gives CASSSPGESPLHF.

The rearrangement uses TRBV4-2 and TRBJ2-2; 11 nucleotides line up with TRBD2. The V segment lost 0 bases and the J segment 5 bases; nucleotides outside the gene matches: 8. The CDR3 has 18 residues. Germline CDR1 and CDR2: LGHNA and YNFKEQ. The CDR3 region has the DNA TGTGCCAGCAGCCAAGATTCCAGAACTAGCGGGAGTACCGGGGAGCTGTTTTTT. Protein: CASSQDSRTSGSTGELFF.

J is TRBJ2-5 and V is TRBV5-5, with 11 bases lining up with TRBD1. Germline V gene data show CDR1 as SGHKS and CDR2 as YYEKEE (reference sequence). The CDR3 runs to 15 residues. With 4 bases clipped from V and 3 bases from J, the junction kept 5 bases outside the gene matches. CDR3 sequence: CASSLRDRGEETQYF. The CDR3 DNA sequence: TGTGCCAGCAGCCTCCGGGACAGGGGGGAAGAGACCCAGTACTTC.